The rows below give T cell receptor beta chains drawn from one sample of a study of shared clonotypes between healthy human individuals. Data came from immunoSEQ multiplex PCR; TCRdb stores just in-frame clones and leaves some out. This table holds a few million clones, just over 90% found once. The sequenced sample consisted of naive CD4+ T cells from PBMCs. The receptor set was obtained from a man between 18 and 29 years old in good health. Some clones in this sample may be carry-over from other donors' samples. Both conserved end residues are part of each CDR3. D genes are given only for firm matches. Size is stated for part of the rows, as once, few or many counts, or as a class when the clone is expanded.

abundance,d_gene,v_gene,j_gene,CDR3nt,CDR3aa
.,.,TRBV5-1,TRBJ1-1,TGCGCCAGCAGCTTCCGTGGGCCCGGGTTTTTGGAGAACACTGAAGCTTTCTTT,CASSFRGPGFLENTEAFF
.,.,TRBV6-1,TRBJ2-7,TGTGCCAGCAGTGAAGGGGCCCACGAGCAGTACTTC,CASSEGAHEQYF
once,TRBD2,TRBV7-9,TRBJ2-5,TGTGCCAGCAGCTTAGCAGCGGGATCGAAAGAGACCCAGTACTTC,CASSLAAGSKETQYF
.,TRBD1,TRBV9,TRBJ1-3,TGTGCCAGCAGCGTAGCCCCGGACAGGGGTGGAAACACCATATATTTT,CASSVAPDRGGNTIYF
few,.,TRBV4-2,TRBJ1-1,TGTGCCAGCAGCCAAGCAGGGGATGGCACTGAAGCTTTCTTT,CASSQAGDGTEAFF
once,TRBD1,TRBV5-1,TRBJ1-1,TGCGCCAGCAGGTTGGGACAGACCCTGAACACTGAAGCTTTCTTT,CASRLGQTLNTEAFF
once,TRBD2,TRBV19,TRBJ2-7,TGTGCCAGTAGTATAGCGGGAGGGCGCTACGAGCAGTACTTC,CASSIAGGRYEQYF
.,.,TRBV7-9,TRBJ1-2,TGTGCCAGCAGCTTAAACCAGGCGGGGGGCTACACCTTC,CASSLNQAGGYTF
.,.,TRBV7-9,TRBJ2-7,TGTGCCAGCAGCTTAGGGGTCCTGGGGTGGTACGAGCAGTACTTC,CASSLGVLGWYEQYF
.,TRBD1,TRBV7-3,TRBJ2-6,TGTGCCAGCAGCCCGGGACAGGGTTGGGCCAACGTCCTGACTTTC,CASSPGQGWANVLTF
.,TRBD1,TRBV15,TRBJ2-7,TGTGCCACCAGCAGAGGGCCGGGACAGGGTGGGTGGTACGAGCAGTACTTC,CATSRGPGQGGWYEQYF
.,TRBD2,TRBV14,TRBJ2-1,TGTGCCAGCCACCCCCTAGCGGCTTTTGGAAATGAGCAGTTCTTC,CASHPLAAFGNEQFF
.,.,TRBV2,TRBJ1-5,TGTGCCAGCAGGGGCAGGAGAGATCAGCCCCAGCATTTT,CASRGRRDQPQHF
.,.,TRBV10-3,TRBJ1-2,TGTGCCATCAGTGAAGTGGCAGGGGATAACTATGGCTACACCTTC,CAISEVAGDNYGYTF
.,.,TRBV4-1,TRBJ2-1,TGCGCCAGCAGCCAAGTCCTAGAGAATGAGCAGTTCTTC,CASSQVLENEQFF
.,TRBD1,TRBV18,TRBJ1-1,TGTGCCAGCTCACCACGGGGTGCAGGGGGCCCCGCTGAAGCTTTCTTT,CASSPRGAGGPAEAFF
.,TRBD1,TRBV7-6,TRBJ1-5,TGTGCCAGCAGCTTAGCCGGGACAGGGAATCAGCCCCAGCATTTT,CASSLAGTGNQPQHF
.,.,TRBV19,TRBJ1-1,TGTGCCAGTAGTATTCTTTCGTCAGGGCAGGGTACTGAAGCTTTCTTT,CASSILSSGQGTEAFF
.,.,TRBV28,TRBJ2-5,TGTGCCAGCAGTTTATCGACTCAAGAGACCCAGTACTTC,CASSLSTQETQYF
.,TRBD1,TRBV5-1,TRBJ2-1,TGCGCCAGCAGCTCCAAACAGGGGGCCTACAATGAGCAGTTCTTC,CASSSKQGAYNEQFF
.,.,TRBV12-5,TRBJ1-5,TGTGCTAGTGGCCCGATACCCCGGGATCAGCCCCAGCATTTT,CASGPIPRDQPQHF
.,TRBD1,TRBV9,TRBJ2-7,TGTGCCAGCAGTTTTGGGACAGCCTACGAGCAGTACTTC,CASSFGTAYEQYF
.,.,TRBV4-2,TRBJ1-2,TGTGCCAGCAGCCAAGATGTTGGCTACACCTTC,CASSQDVGYTF
.,.,TRBV7-3,TRBJ1-3,TGTGCCAGCAGCTTGGCCCCCGGTACCTCTGGAAACACCATATATTTT,CASSLAPGTSGNTIYF
.,TRBD1,TRBV5-4,TRBJ2-7,TGTGCCAGCAGCTTGGGGGGGACAGGGGTCTACGAGCAGTACTTC,CASSLGGTGVYEQYF
once,.,TRBV18,TRBJ2-1,TGTGCCAGCTCCCCGACTGCGGCCTCCTACAATGAGCAGTTCTTC,CASSPTAASYNEQFF